The 12 T cell receptor beta chains below all came from one sample that was sequenced in a study of vaccination and CD4 T cells after COVID-19. Cultured CD4+ T-cell DNA underwent Oncomine TCR Beta short-read sequencing. Each CDR3 protein is one row after TCRdb ran MiXCR on the PCR reads. The sample has about 8,500 distinct CDR3 sequences; roughly 46% are singletons. Treatment specified: approximately nine-day PBMC culture with coronavirus spike peptide pools or control peptides (ViraFEST assay). These TCRs' antigens remain unknown. The material sequenced was CD4+ T cells from blood, cultured in vitro. The receptors here all came from a human donor who had recovered from COVID-19.

The table lists this clonotype with a few counts. The rearrangement joins TRBV4-3 to TRBJ1-2; D is ambiguous. The CDR3 has 15 residues. The V and J ends lost 0 bases and 4 bases respectively, with 12 bases between them. Germline V gene lookup returns CDR1 LGHNA and CDR2 YSLEER. This CDR3 is CASSQDSRIFYGYTF. The CDR3 nucleotides read TGCGCCAGCAGCCAAGATTCGCGGATTTTCTATGGCTACACCTTC.

The CDR3 DNA sequence: TGTGCCAGCAGCTGGCCCTCCGGAGGGGGCGACACCGGGGAGCTGTTTTTT. Translation: CASSWPSGGGDTGELFF. The rearrangement uses TRBV7-9 and TRBJ2-2; weak D call: TRBD1 (7 bases). Germline assignment: CDR1 SEHNR and CDR2 FQNEAQ (reference sequence). The CDR3 is 17 residues long. V gave up 4 bases and J gave up 3 bases, with 18 bases separating them.

The chain has TRBV18 and TRBJ2-3; D uncertain. CDR3 size: 12 residues. Germline V gives CDR1 KGHSH, CDR2 LQKENI. The ends were cut back, 4 bases at V and 3 bases at J, with 5 bases in the middle. Written as DNA, the CDR3 is TGTGCCAGCTCACGTAGGACAGATACGCAGTATTTT. This encodes CASSRRTDTQYF.

This chain joins TRBV4-1 and TRBJ2-5; 9 nucleotides align to TRBD2. The CDR3 spans 15 residues. Germline CDR1 and CDR2: MGHRA and YSYEKL. J gave up 4 bases and V 4 bases, and 7 bases lay outside the gene matches. CDR3 coding DNA: TGCGCCAGCAGCCCTCGTAGCGGGGGAGGAGAGACCCAGTACTTC. Its protein is CASSPRSGGGETQYF.

The chain carries TRBV20-1 and TRBJ1-5, with D possibly matching TRBD1 (5 bases). Germline loops: CDR1 DFQATT, CDR2 SNEGSKA (reference sequence). Trimming removed 1 base at V and 1 base at J, with 8 bases between. CDR3 length: 14 amino acids. The CDR3 DNA reads as TGCAGTGCTAGAGTTCGGGGGAGCAATCAGCCCCAGCATTTT. Protein: CSARVRGSNQPQHF.

This chain connects TRBV20-1 to TRBJ2-7; TRBD2 matches at 7 bases. V gave up 3 bases and J gave up 3 bases; unmatched junction bases: 5. Germline V gene sequence: CDR1 DFQATT, CDR2 SNEGSKA (reference sequence). The CDR3 runs to 13 residues. The CDR3 sequence: CSASLGEGYEQYF. CDR3 DNA sequence: TGCAGTGCTAGTTTAGGGGAGGGCTACGAGCAGTACTTC.

This rearrangement joins TRBV5-1 to TRBJ1-6; no firm D call. Germline lookup yields CDR1 SGHRS and CDR2 YFSETQ. The V gene lost 0 bases and the J gene lost 8 bases, with 6 bases spanning the gap. CDR3 size: 13 residues. CDR3: CASSLDRYSPLHF. The CDR3 nucleotides read TGCGCCAGCAGCTTGGACAGATATTCACCCCTCCACTTT.

This clonotype was counted only a few times. V usage is TRBV7-2 and J usage is TRBJ1-2; D perhaps matches TRBD1 (5 bases). Deletions cut 1 base from V and 3 bases from J, with 9 bases between. The CDR3 totals 14 residues. CDR1 and CDR2 from the germline V gene are SGHTA and FQGNSA. The CDR3 reads CASSLDGDYYGYTF. The CDR3 nucleotides are TGTGCCAGCAGCTTAGACGGGGACTACTATGGCTACACCTTC.

V and J are TRBV12-3 or TRBV12-4 and TRBJ2-3; tentative D call: TRBD1 (5 bases). The CDR3 runs to 14 residues. V was cut by 2 bases and J by 5 bases, with 11 bases left in between. CDR3 protein: CASSLLGDGDTQYF. The DNA of the CDR3 is TGTGCCAGCAGTTTATTAGGGGATGGAGATACGCAGTATTTT.

The V call is TRBV20-1, the J call TRBJ1-2; D perhaps matches TRBD1 (5 bases). Germline loops: CDR1 DFQATT, CDR2 SNEGSKA (reference sequence). V lost 3 bases and J lost 1, with 12 bases in between. The CDR3 is 14 residues long. CDR3 region: CSASSGQVNYGYTF. Written as DNA, the CDR3 is TGCAGTGCTAGTTCGGGGCAGGTTAACTATGGCTACACCTTC.

This chain connects TRBV4-2 to TRBJ1-5; D is possibly TRBD1 (5 bases). CDR1 is LGHNA, CDR2 YNFKEQ, per germline. V was trimmed by 5 bases and J by 7 bases, leaving 12 bases between them. This CDR3 has 13 amino acids. CDR3 in DNA: TGTGCCAGCAGCGCCGACAGAAGCCAGCCCCAGCATTTT. Its protein is CASSADRSQPQHF.

The chain carries TRBV6-1 and TRBJ2-2; 8 bases match TRBD2. The CDR3 is 14 amino acids. Trimming removed 6 bases from V and 5 bases from J; junction bases left unmatched: 5. In germline, CDR1 is MNHNS, CDR2 SASEGT. This CDR3 reads CASSSGGATGELFF. The CDR3 DNA is TGTGCCAGCAGCTCCGGGGGGGCAACCGGGGAGCTGTTTTTT.